This is a list of T cell receptor beta chains from one sample in a study of blood T cell repertoires in COVID-19. Clones were sequenced by immunoSEQ multiplex PCR, and TCRdb holds only the in-frame ones, with some missing. The profile shows under 200,000 clones, roughly 84% of them singletons. Material for sequencing was peripheral blood. The receptors were gathered from a man aged 18 to 30 with active or convalescent COVID-19. CDR3s include the opening cysteine and the closing phenylalanine or tryptophan. Clone size, where shown, is once, few, many, or a class for clones that have expanded.

>TRBV14|-|TRBJ1-2
CASSQDILDRRNGYTF
>TRBV5-1|-|TRBJ2-5
CASSVETETQYF
>TRBV9|-|TRBJ2-2
CASRRTGATGELFF
>TRBV19|few|TRBJ1-2
CASSGYAGTGGSGYTF
>TRBV3-1/TRBV3-2|once|TRBJ2-3
CASSQDRSGWGTDTQYF
>TRBV18|-|TRBJ2-1
CASSPWTESNEQFF
>TRBV11-3|once|TRBJ1-5
CASSLPNDRGNQPQHF
>TRBV4-3|-|TRBJ2-1
CASSQRTSGRASDEQFF
>TRBV12-1|-|TRBJ1-5
CASSFARGDNQPQHF
>TRBV28|few|TRBJ2-6
CASTPETVAGANVLTF
>TRBV3-1/TRBV3-2|once|TRBJ1-2
CASSQRGGTGYYGYTF
>TRBV21-1|-|TRBJ2-7
CASSKVGEGRHHEQYF
>TRBV4-2|-|TRBJ2-3
CASSQDNSGTDTQYF
>TRBV7-9|-|TRBJ2-6
CASSSYTGSGANVLTF
>TRBV19|-|TRBJ1-6
CASSSRGNSYNSPLHF
>TRBV3-1/TRBV3-2|-|TRBJ2-1
CASSQYRTGYNEQFF
>TRBV10-3|-|TRBJ2-1
CAIGGLAGGYNEQFF
>TRBV5-1|-|TRBJ1-3
CASSLAIGASGAIGNTIYF
>TRBV3-1/TRBV3-2|-|TRBJ2-7
CASSPMGRGTSYEQYF
>TRBV28|-|TRBJ1-1
CASRTGTGRRNTEAFF
>TRBV7-2|-|TRBJ2-7
CASSLKGASISYEQYF
>TRBV29-1|-|TRBJ1-3
CSVDGDSGNTIYF
>TRBV12-5|-|TRBJ1-5
CASGLALTGFHHF
>TRBV19|-|TRBJ2-2
CASSIRGGTGELFF
>TRBV28|few|TRBJ1-2
CASSFGGNGYGYTF
>TRBV19|-|TRBJ1-2
CASSGRTGGNYGYTF
>TRBV3-1/TRBV3-2|-|TRBJ2-5
CASSSGARETQYF
>TRBV28|-|TRBJ1-5
CASRTQGSNQPQHF
>TRBV5-4|few|TRBJ2-3
CASSLADTQYF
>TRBV24-1|-|TRBJ2-2
CATSDSPFASGRTTGELFF
>TRBV9|-|TRBJ2-5
CASIKRTQYF
>TRBV11-1|few|TRBJ1-1
CASSWGENTEAFF
>TRBV3-1/TRBV3-2|once|TRBJ1-2
CASSQDYGQKNF
>TRBV2|-|TRBJ2-5
CASSERAGRGVETQYF
>TRBV4-1|-|TRBJ1-4
CASSQEGQKNEKLFF
>TRBV3-1/TRBV3-2|-|TRBJ2-2
CASSQVGGLNTGELFF
>TRBV29-1|-|TRBJ2-5
CSVGDRGYQETQYF
>TRBV6-5|-|TRBJ2-2
CASSYSSGTIGELFF
>TRBV19|once|TRBJ1-5
CASSSGNRNQPQHF
>TRBV7-7|-|TRBJ2-5
CASSLFVAGVQETQYF
>TRBV6-2/TRBV6-3|-|TRBJ1-3
CASSRDTYSGNTIYF
>TRBV29-1|-|TRBJ2-3
CSVDGTSGRGSTDTQYF
>TRBV4-2|-|TRBJ2-7
CASSLLAGGPYEQYF
>TRBV15|-|TRBJ1-6
CATSRQYNSPLHF
>TRBV20-1|-|TRBJ2-5
CSASRVAGDQETQYF
>TRBV2|-|TRBJ1-1
CASRSGTYTEAFF
>TRBV29-1|-|TRBJ2-1
CSVGLAGVREQFF
>TRBV3-1/TRBV3-2|-|TRBJ2-5
CASSHPDRDQETQYF
>TRBV5-6|-|TRBJ2-2
CASSLYPVATGELFF
>TRBV28|-|TRBJ2-2
CASSFFGFRETGELFF
>TRBV5-1|-|TRBJ2-7
CASSPRGEYEQYF
>TRBV28|few|TRBJ2-1
CASSPLGGLAGTKFYNEQFF
>TRBV2|-|TRBJ2-7
CAGKENGGYEQYF
>TRBV7-2|-|TRBJ2-3
CASSLDPRTSTDTQYF
>TRBV7-6|-|TRBJ2-5
CASSLGTAPTQETQYF